This T cell receptor beta chain was sequenced for a study of blood T cell repertoires in COVID-19 (dated by TCRdb to the early 2020s). With respect to the entire study: Collaborator samples came from the United States, Italy and Spain and covered acute and convalescent phases of COVID-19. A freely available public database, intended as a resource for researchers studying the immune response to SARS-CoV-2, is where the repertoires were released. The prospective study material was composed of cDNA or gDNA derived from T cells, B-cell-depleted T cells, or PBMCs. Samples came from the ongoing ImmuneRACE study (first 160 participants) plus 1,254 subjects from 6 global collaborators. Where available, HLA class I and class II types were taken from metadata supplied by the sample provider and were not determined by assay-based typing. The dataset comprised deeply sampled blood TCRbeta repertoires from subjects exposed to, actively infected with, or recovered from COVID-19. A de-identified subject ID, COVID-19 status, age in years and sex were almost always included in the sample metadata.

One collaborating source in Seattle enrolled patients while the patients were actively infected and followed the patients over time throughout the course of disease. Each collaborating institution followed its own protocols to collect whole blood in K2EDTA tubes. For TCRbeta analysis, collaborator samples were shipped as frozen whole blood, as isolated PBMCs, or as DNA extracted from either sample type. TCRbeta CDR3 regions were amplified from genomic DNA by means of the immunoSEQ Assay, a bias-controlled multiplex PCR. The published analysis was carried out like this. Within the assay, amplification of reference gene primers was used to estimate how many nucleated cells each sample contained. To quantify the absolute abundance of each unique TCRbeta CDR3 rearrangement, sequence reads were collapsed and filtered. Productive Simpson clonality was computed per sample as the square root of Simpson's diversity index over productive rearrangements. The table comes from immuneACCESS by way of TCRdb, which keeps in-frame sequences with V and J called. Part of the clones is missing from these tables; in studies checked, under half for an unresolved V gene and the rest for unknown reasons. The DNA was the basis for D and trimming; V, J and clone size are from that table. Within this sample are about 320,000 clones, with more than 70% of them counted one time only. Of the sample, 1.5% to 2% falls within the top ten clones.

This clone was picked up a small number of times. The specificity of this receptor is unknown. Base quality data are lacking; no much larger clone is found one base away. Deletion took 11 bases off V and 5 bases off J, with a span of 13 bases between the germline ends. From cysteine to phenylalanine, the CDR3 is 13 amino acids long. Only CDR3 DNA remains: 39 bases, in frame from the first base. Based on the germline V gene, the CDR1 and CDR2 sequences are ENHRY and SYGVKD. Study-wide findings and limitations: The quantity of clinical and demographic metadata differed by source and by participant and was supplied without curation.

Recombination connected TRBV10-3 to TRBJ1-6; the D gene identity is not certain. The clonotype was recovered from a woman in her thirties with COVID-19, enrolled during active disease. The sequenced sample was peripheral blood. The CDR3 here reads CALRAGNNSPLHF. The DNA is TGTGCCCTAAGGGCGGGGAATAATTCACCCCTCCACTTT.